Listed below are T cell receptor beta chains from one sample, sequenced in a study of tumor-infiltrating lymphocytes in primary liver carcinoma. TCRdb independently ran MiXCR on the multiplex PCR reads; one entry per CDR3 protein. The repertoire consists of approximately 300,000 distinct CDR3 sequences, with 50% to 70% occurring once and the leading ten covering roughly 9%. Material for sequencing was peripheral blood. These receptors were taken from a man in his forties or fifties with primary liver carcinoma and hepatitis B virus infection. Both conserved end residues are part of each CDR3. The order of the fields is J gene, V gene, clone size, D gene, CDR3 protein, CDR3 DNA. D genes are given only for firm matches. The size of a clone is reported for some rows only, either as once, few or many, or as a class for expanded clones.

j_gene: TRBJ2-5; v_gene: TRBV5-1; abundance: few; d_gene: .; CDR3aa: CASSLWETQYF; CDR3nt: TGCGCCAGCAGCTTGTGGGAGACCCAGTACTTC
j_gene: TRBJ2-3; v_gene: TRBV4-1; abundance: many; d_gene: TRBD2; CDR3aa: CASSQGRLAGGRDTDTQYF; CDR3nt: TGCGCCAGCAGCCAAGGCAGACTAGCGGGAGGGCGAGACACAGATACGCAGTATTTT
j_gene: TRBJ1-6; v_gene: TRBV6-1; abundance: few; d_gene: .; CDR3aa: CASSEYEQGNSPLHF; CDR3nt: TGTGCCAGCAGTGAATACGAACAGGGAAATTCACCCCTCCACTTT
j_gene: TRBJ2-3; v_gene: TRBV5-1; abundance: .; d_gene: .; CDR3aa: CASSPSGRTASTDTQYF; CDR3nt: TGCGCCAGCAGCCCTTCAGGCCGAACGGCTAGCACAGATACGCAGTATTTT
j_gene: TRBJ2-5; v_gene: TRBV11-2; abundance: .; d_gene: TRBD1; CDR3aa: CASSFHKGQGGLNEQYF; CDR3nt: TGTGCCAGCAGCTTTCATAAGGGACAGGGGGGACTCAATGAGCAGTACTTC
j_gene: TRBJ2-2; v_gene: TRBV5-1; abundance: few; d_gene: TRBD1; CDR3aa: CASSLGQGLIGELFF; CDR3nt: TGCGCCAGCAGCCTGGGACAGGGCTTGATCGGGGAGCTGTTTTTT
j_gene: TRBJ2-1; v_gene: TRBV1; abundance: .; d_gene: .; CDR3aa: CTSRISGSAKGEQFF; CDR3nt: TGCACCAGCAGGATATCTGGATCCGCTAAGGGTGAGCAGTTCTTC
j_gene: TRBJ2-1; v_gene: TRBV4-1; abundance: .; d_gene: .; CDR3aa: CTSRRQDLFDGNDQFF; CDR3nt: TGCACCAGCAGGCGACAGGACCTTTTTGATGGAAATGATCAGTTCTTC
j_gene: TRBJ1-4; v_gene: TRBV28; abundance: .; d_gene: .; CDR3aa: CASRTPVSEKLFF; CDR3nt: TGTGCCAGCAGAACGCCGGTATCTGAAAAACTGTTTTTT
j_gene: TRBJ2-7; v_gene: TRBV6-2/TRBV6-3; abundance: .; d_gene: .; CDR3aa: CARSAGYKQYF; CDR3nt: TGTGCCAGGTCGGCGGGCTACAAGCAGTACTTC
j_gene: TRBJ1-6; v_gene: TRBV11-1; abundance: .; d_gene: .; CDR3aa: CASSRARVNSPLHF; CDR3nt: TGTGCCAGCAGCCGGGCCAGGGTGAATTCACCCCTCCACTTT
j_gene: TRBJ1-1; v_gene: TRBV6-1; abundance: many; d_gene: .; CDR3aa: CASSEAGKVTEAFF; CDR3nt: TGTGCCAGCAGTGAAGCAGGGAAGGTCACTGAAGCTTTCTTT
j_gene: TRBJ1-4; v_gene: TRBV4-1; abundance: .; d_gene: .; CDR3aa: CASSQHRAINEKLFF; CDR3nt: TGCGCCAGCAGCCAACACAGGGCGATTAATGAAAAACTGTTTTTT
j_gene: TRBJ2-3; v_gene: TRBV7-8; abundance: .; d_gene: TRBD2; CDR3aa: CGSSLAGAGGSDTQYF; CDR3nt: TGTGGCAGCAGCTTAGCAGGAGCGGGAGGCTCAGATACGCAGTATTTT
j_gene: TRBJ1-1; v_gene: TRBV29-1; abundance: many; d_gene: TRBD1; CDR3aa: CSVGRGQANTEAFF; CDR3nt: TGCAGCGTTGGCCGGGGACAGGCAAACACTGAAGCTTTCTTT
j_gene: TRBJ1-5; v_gene: TRBV10-3; abundance: .; d_gene: TRBD1; CDR3aa: CGIIHGQGGNQPQHF; CDR3nt: TGTGGCATCATCCATGGACAGGGGGGGAATCAGCCCCAGCATTTT
j_gene: TRBJ1-2; v_gene: TRBV4-3; abundance: many; d_gene: .; CDR3aa: CASSQSNYGYTF; CDR3nt: TGCGCCAGCAGCCAATCTAACTATGGCTACACCTTC
j_gene: TRBJ1-4; v_gene: TRBV30; abundance: few; d_gene: TRBD1; CDR3aa: CAWATGGQEKLFF; CDR3nt: TGTGCCTGGGCGACAGGGGGGCAGGAAAAACTGTTTTTT
j_gene: TRBJ1-2; v_gene: TRBV30; abundance: .; d_gene: .; CDR3aa: CAWSAEGYGYTF; CDR3nt: TGTGCCTGGAGTGCAGAGGGATATGGCTACACCTTC
j_gene: TRBJ2-5; v_gene: TRBV10-3; abundance: .; d_gene: TRBD1; CDR3aa: CAINDRGRGETQYF; CDR3nt: TGTGCCATCAACGACAGGGGGCGAGGAGAGACCCAGTACTTC
j_gene: TRBJ1-2; v_gene: TRBV5-1; abundance: few; d_gene: .; CDR3aa: CASQDGGATSLTGYGYTF; CDR3nt: TGCGCCAGTCAGGATGGGGGGGCGACTTCTCTGACGGGCTATGGCTACACCTTC
j_gene: TRBJ2-7; v_gene: TRBV19; abundance: .; d_gene: .; CDR3aa: CVSSRGGGPYEQYF; CDR3nt: TGTGTCAGTAGTAGGGGCGGGGGCCCCTACGAGCAGTACTTC
j_gene: TRBJ1-1; v_gene: TRBV5-1; abundance: .; d_gene: .; CDR3aa: CASSLGKNTEAFF; CDR3nt: TGCGCCAGCAGCTTGGGAAAGAACACTGAAGCTTTCTTT
j_gene: TRBJ1-2; v_gene: TRBV10-3; abundance: many; d_gene: .; CDR3aa: CAITQDKHYGYTF; CDR3nt: TGTGCCATCACCCAGGATAAACACTATGGCTACACCTTC